One sample yielded the 6 T cell receptor beta chains listed below, sequenced in a study of cytomegalovirus exposure and HLA in healthy donors. The primer mix had 60 Vbeta and 13 Jbeta primers. Profiled with immunoSEQ multiplex PCR; TCRdb holds only in-frame clones, not every one. This sample has about 62,000 clones, with around 87% found just once. The sequencing input was PBMCs. The receptors shown here come from a man aged 18 to 29 in good health and CMV-seronegative.

This chain uses TRBV25-1 with TRBJ2-5; D gene uncertain. The germline V and J ends were trimmed by 1 base and 5 bases, with 8 bases remaining between them. The CDR3 runs 13 residues. Germline assignment: CDR1 MGHDK and CDR2 SYGVNS. In DNA form, the CDR3 reads TGTGCCAGCAGTGAATCTACCGGTGAGACCCAGTACTTC. This codes for CASSESTGETQYF.

V usage is TRBV5-4 and J usage is TRBJ1-1, with TRBD1 identical over 9 bases. Germline CDR1 and CDR2: SGHNT and YYREEE (reference sequence). Trimming took 0 bases from V and 5 from J; bases not matched to a gene: 2. The CDR3 extends over 14 amino acids. CDR3 in DNA: TGTGCCAGCAGCTTGGGGGACAGGGTAACTGAAGCTTTCTTT. The encoded protein is CASSLGDRVTEAFF.

The CDR3 DNA is TGTGCCTGGAGCCTTGTCGCAGGGCCGTCCGAGCAGTACTTC. This translates into CAWSLVAGPSEQYF. This chain uses TRBV30 with TRBJ2-7, with D possibly being TRBD1 (5 bases). CDR1 and CDR2 (germline): GTSNPN, SVGIG (reference sequence). V was shortened by 3 bases and J by 6 bases, with 18 bases between the two germline ends. This CDR3 has 14 residues. The whole variable domain, remainder taken from reference TRBV30 and TRBJ2-7, is SQTIHQWPATLVQPVGSPLSLECTVEGTSNPNLYWYRQAAGRGLQLLFYSVGIGQISSEVPQNLSASRPQDRQFILSSKKLLLSDSGFYLCAWSLVAGPSEQYFGPGTRLTVT.

This chain connects TRBV5-6 to TRBJ2-5; D remains ambiguous. V gave up 7 bases and J gave up 3 bases, with 13 bases separating them. The CDR3 extends over 13 amino acids. From germline, CDR1 is SGHDT and CDR2 YYEEEE. This CDR3 reads CASDASPKETQYF. CDR3 bases: TGTGCCAGCGACGCTAGTCCGAAAGAGACCCAGTACTTC.

The chain carries TRBV2 and TRBJ2-4, with TRBD1 matching 7 bases. The V and J ends lost 5 bases and 8 bases, in that order; junction bases with no gene match: 6. This CDR3 is built from 13 residues. Germline lookup yields CDR1 SNHLY and CDR2 FYNNEI. The CDR3 sequence is CASSFDRADIQYF. In nucleotides, the CDR3 is TGTGCCAGCAGTTTTGACAGGGCAGACATTCAGTACTTC.

This clone was observed a handful of times. The V call is TRBV11-3, the J call TRBJ1-3, with D possibly TRBD1 on 5 matching bases. Germline V gives CDR1 SGHNT, CDR2 YENEEA. The V gene lost 4 bases and the J gene lost 0 bases, with 10 bases spanning the gap. This CDR3 has 15 amino acids. The CDR3 sequence is CASSSLRGSGNTIYF. CDR3 bases: TGTGCCAGCAGCTCCCTTAGGGGCTCTGGAAACACCATATATTTT.